Listed below are T cell receptor beta chains from one sample, sequenced in a study of blood T cell repertoires in COVID-19. Sequencing was performed with immunoSEQ multiplex PCR; in TCRdb, only in-frame clones are kept and a portion is missing. This sample carries 250,000 or so clones, around 84% of them seen once, and the ten largest clones take over 1.5%. Sequences were obtained from peripheral blood. Receptors originate from a woman aged 40 to 49 who had recovered from COVID-19. Both conserved end residues are part of each CDR3. A D gene is named only where the DNA matches it firmly. Where a row states a size, it is once, few, many or the class of an expanded clone; other rows omit it.

clone size,D gene,J gene,V gene,CDR3 protein,CDR3 DNA
NA,NA,TRBJ1-6,TRBV18,CASSPPSQGLGGSPLHF,TGTGCCAGCTCACCACCGAGTCAGGGACTCGGGGGATCACCCCTCCACTTT
NA,TRBD2,TRBJ2-5,TRBV5-4,CASSPSRAGTQETQYF,TGTGCCAGCAGCCCCTCTCGAGCGGGGACCCAAGAGACCCAGTACTTC
once,NA,TRBJ2-7,TRBV27,CASSFDTSYEQYF,TGTGCCAGCAGTTTTGACACGAGCTACGAGCAGTACTTC
NA,NA,TRBJ1-5,TRBV12-3/TRBV12-4,CASIGDGNQPQHF,TGTGCCAGCATAGGGGATGGCAATCAGCCCCAGCATTTT
NA,NA,TRBJ1-6,TRBV30,CAWSWAEDSPLHF,TGTGCCTGGAGTTGGGCAGAAGATTCACCCCTCCACTTT
NA,NA,TRBJ1-6,TRBV7-9,CASSYLTGSLHF,TGTGCCAGCAGCTACCTCACAGGGAGCCTCCACTTT
NA,NA,TRBJ1-4,TRBV30,CAWAGTMTEKLFF,TGTGCCTGGGCCGGGACTATGACGGAAAAACTGTTTTTT
NA,NA,TRBJ1-1,TRBV5-1,CASRPVGGLNTEAFF,TGCGCCAGCAGGCCCGTCGGCGGGCTGAACACTGAAGCTTTCTTT
once,NA,TRBJ1-2,TRBV7-2,CASSLAQFPYTF,TGTGCCAGCAGCTTAGCGCAGTTCCCCTACACCTTC
NA,NA,TRBJ2-3,TRBV4-1,CASSQDPPNTSTDTQYF,TGCGCCAGCAGCCAAGACCCCCCCAATACTAGCACAGATACGCAGTATTTT
NA,TRBD1,TRBJ1-1,TRBV4-2,CASSQSQGYTEAFF,TGTGCCAGCAGCCAATCACAGGGGTACACTGAAGCTTTCTTT
NA,NA,TRBJ2-7,TRBV5-4,CASSPTVTGRYEQYF,TGTGCCAGCAGCCCGACCGTAACAGGGCGCTACGAGCAGTACTTC
NA,TRBD1,TRBJ2-7,TRBV11-2,CASSSTGAAEQYF,TGTGCCAGCAGCTCCACAGGGGCCGCCGAGCAGTACTTC
NA,TRBD2,TRBJ2-2,TRBV7-9,CASSGRGGSGELFF,TGTGCCAGCAGCGGAAGGGGAGGGAGCGGGGAGCTGTTTTTT
NA,TRBD1,TRBJ2-3,TRBV5-1,CASSLAPGQGILYTDTQYF,TGCGCCAGCAGCTTGGCCCCCGGACAGGGGATCCTTTATACAGATACGCAGTATTTT
NA,TRBD1,TRBJ2-5,TRBV19,CASTLTGGLGETQYF,TGTGCCAGTACCTTGACAGGGGGCCTTGGAGAGACCCAGTACTTC
NA,NA,TRBJ2-7,TRBV7-2,CASGPIYEQYF,TGTGCCAGCGGCCCGATCTACGAGCAGTACTTC
once,TRBD1,TRBJ1-1,TRBV4-2,CASGTGGGNTEAFF,TGTGCCAGCGGGACAGGGGGTGGGAACACTGAAGCTTTCTTT
NA,TRBD1,TRBJ1-3,TRBV28,CASSLGGQGRNTIYF,TGTGCCAGCAGTTTAGGTGGACAGGGAAGAAACACCATATATTTT
NA,NA,TRBJ1-5,TRBV6-1,CASSEGVTQHF,TGTGCCAGCAGTGAAGGCGTGACCCAGCATTTT
NA,TRBD1,TRBJ1-5,TRBV19,CASSKGGRGNQPQHF,TGTGCCAGTAGTAAAGGGGGCAGGGGCAATCAGCCCCAGCATTTT
few,NA,TRBJ1-3,TRBV6-1,CASSEIPYTIYF,TGTGCCAGCAGTGAAATCCCCTACACCATATATTTT
NA,NA,TRBJ1-1,TRBV27,CASSLMVGATTEAFF,TGTGCCAGCAGTCTGATGGTGGGAGCAACCACTGAAGCTTTCTTT
NA,NA,TRBJ2-2,TRBV5-5,CASSLGISRGGELFF,TGTGCCAGCAGCTTGGGGATAAGCCGGGGCGGGGAGCTGTTTTTT
once,NA,TRBJ1-1,TRBV7-9,CASTAQGLNTEAFF,TGTGCCAGCACCGCCCAGGGGCTGAACACTGAAGCTTTCTTT
NA,TRBD1,TRBJ1-2,TRBV4-1,CASSQIGDRAKSYGYTF,TGCGCCAGCAGCCAGATCGGAGACAGGGCCAAATCATATGGCTACACCTTC
few,NA,TRBJ2-7,TRBV11-2,CASSPSRYEQYF,TGTGCCAGCAGCCCTAGCAGGTACGAGCAGTACTTC
NA,NA,TRBJ1-1,TRBV7-9,CASSDRGTEAFF,TGTGCCAGCAGTGATAGGGGCACTGAAGCTTTCTTT
few,TRBD1,TRBJ1-1,TRBV5-1,CASSLVTTGVNEAFF,TGCGCCAGCAGCTTGGTCACCACAGGGGTTAATGAAGCTTTCTTT
NA,NA,TRBJ1-2,TRBV3-1/TRBV3-2,CASSQERYGYTF,TGTGCCAGCAGCCAAGAACGGTATGGCTACACCTTC
NA,TRBD1,TRBJ1-3,TRBV3-1/TRBV3-2,CASSHRQGNSGNTIYF,TGTGCCAGCAGCCACCGACAGGGAAACTCTGGAAACACCATATATTTT
NA,TRBD1,TRBJ1-1,TRBV19,CASRDRGQMNTEAFF,TGTGCCAGTAGGGACAGGGGGCAAATGAACACTGAAGCTTTCTTT
NA,TRBD2,TRBJ2-5,TRBV9,CASSVAASGGTETQYF,TGTGCCAGCAGCGTAGCGGCCAGCGGGGGGACGGAGACCCAGTACTTC
NA,NA,TRBJ2-7,TRBV7-9,CASSLGRGRYEQYF,TGTGCCAGCAGCTTAGGGCGGGGGCGATACGAGCAGTACTTC
NA,NA,TRBJ1-1,TRBV28,CASSLERNKAFF,TGTGCCAGCAGTTTAGAACGTAACAAAGCTTTCTTT
NA,TRBD1,TRBJ2-3,TRBV19,CASTKGGFDTQYF,TGTGCCAGTACAAAAGGGGGCTTTGATACGCAGTATTTT
NA,NA,TRBJ2-1,TRBV7-2,CASSVGDSLSYNEQFF,TGTGCCAGCAGCGTAGGGGACTCCCTCTCCTACAATGAGCAGTTCTTC
NA,TRBD1,TRBJ2-5,TRBV24-1,CATSPGTGGQETQYF,TGTGCCACCAGTCCCGGGACAGGGGGCCAAGAGACCCAGTACTTC
NA,NA,TRBJ1-1,TRBV27,CASSQGNSEAFF,TGTGCCAGCAGCCAGGGGAACAGTGAAGCTTTCTTT
NA,TRBD1,TRBJ1-1,TRBV28,CASRPTGQATTEAFF,TGTGCCAGCAGACCCACCGGACAGGCGACCACTGAAGCTTTCTTT
NA,NA,TRBJ2-1,TRBV7-2,CASSVTDSSYNEQFF,TGTGCCAGCAGCGTGACAGACAGCTCCTACAATGAGCAGTTCTTC
NA,NA,TRBJ2-1,TRBV29-1,CSASKMAGSTNEQFF,TGCAGCGCCTCCAAAATGGCGGGGTCAACTAATGAGCAGTTCTTC
NA,TRBD1,TRBJ2-1,TRBV5-1,CASSLEGRGQGIDEQFF,TGCGCCAGCAGCTTGGAGGGTAGGGGACAGGGGATTGATGAGCAGTTCTTC
NA,NA,TRBJ1-5,TRBV6-5,CASRQSYSNQPQHF,TGTGCCAGCAGGCAGTCGTATAGCAATCAGCCCCAGCATTTT
NA,TRBD1,TRBJ1-1,TRBV5-1,CASSPRGQDTEAFF,TGCGCCAGCAGCCCCAGGGGGCAGGACACTGAAGCTTTCTTT
NA,NA,TRBJ2-7,TRBV7-9,CASSFRQSLSYEQYF,TGTGCCAGCAGCTTCAGACAGTCCCTATCCTACGAGCAGTACTTC
NA,NA,TRBJ2-7,TRBV15,CATSRGYAESYEQYF,TGTGCCACCAGCAGAGGCTACGCGGAGTCCTACGAGCAGTACTTC
NA,TRBD1,TRBJ1-1,TRBV19,CASTWDRAVGTEAFF,TGTGCCAGTACCTGGGACAGGGCGGTGGGCACTGAAGCTTTCTTT
NA,TRBD1,TRBJ1-6,TRBV5-5,CASSPTGAGSYNSPLHF,TGTGCCAGCAGCCCGACAGGGGCGGGCTCCTATAATTCACCCCTCCACTTT
few,TRBD1,TRBJ1-6,TRBV6-6,CASRSQGASHSPLHF,TGTGCCAGCAGATCACAGGGGGCGTCACATTCACCCCTCCACTTT